This T cell receptor (beta chain) is drawn from a study of T-cell reconstitution after alpha-beta-depleted transplantation in children. Germline V lookup: CDR1 LGHNA, CDR2 YNFKEQ. This CDR3 comprises 14 residues. V was clipped by 4 bases and J by 3 bases, with 13 bases between them. Findings of the study overall: There were reportedly several hundred expanded graft clones from which alpha-beta T cells came about two months after transplant.

Comment on this clonotype: What it recognizes is unknown.

Researchers prepared the TCRbeta library using unique molecular identifiers, the study reports. Via MiXCR, TCRdb re-called the PCR reads, giving one row per CDR3 protein. The table records fewer than 750,000 distinct CDR3 sequences, roughly 27% of them present only once. This clonotype originated in a boy under two years old with Wiskott-Aldrich syndrome, due to receive a stem cell transplant. Sequenced material: PBMCs, taken before TCRalphabeta/CD19-depleted stem cell transplant. The chain recombines TRBV4-2 with TRBJ2-7; a possible D gene is TRBD1 (6 bases). The CDR3 nucleotides read TGTGCCAGCAGCCCATCTAGCAGGGGCTACGAGCAGTACTTC. This encodes CASSPSSRGYEQYF.